This is a list of T cell receptor beta chains from one sample in a study of blood T cell repertoires in COVID-19. Repertoires were generated with immunoSEQ multiplex PCR, while TCRdb's copy carries only in-frame clones and drops some. Seen here are under 250,000 clones, just over 85% observed once, and the top ten hold about 9.9%. The sequenced sample consisted of peripheral blood. The receptors here all came from a middle-aged man with COVID-19, enrolled during active disease. Both conserved end residues are part of each CDR3. Fields, in order: V gene, clone size, D gene, J gene, CDR3 DNA, CDR3 protein. D genes are given only for firm matches. The listing skips clone size in some rows; elsewhere it reads once, few, many or a size class.

v_call: TRBV7-8
clone_size: NA
d_call: NA
j_call: TRBJ2-2
cdr3_nt: TGTGCCAGCAGCTTAGGCCGGGGACACCCGTCGGCCGGGGAGCTGTTTTTT
cdr3_aa: CASSLGRGHPSAGELFF

v_call: TRBV6-5
clone_size: NA
d_call: NA
j_call: TRBJ1-2
cdr3_nt: TGTGCCAGCAGCCCATCCGCGGGGGGCGATGGCTACACCTTC
cdr3_aa: CASSPSAGGDGYTF

v_call: TRBV27
clone_size: once
d_call: NA
j_call: TRBJ2-7
cdr3_nt: TGTGCCAGCAGGCGGGACGGCAGCTCCTACGAGCAGTACTTC
cdr3_aa: CASRRDGSSYEQYF

v_call: TRBV7-2
clone_size: NA
d_call: TRBD2
j_call: TRBJ2-7
cdr3_nt: TGTGCCAGCAGCTTAGCGACTAGCGGGGGCGAGCAGTACTTC
cdr3_aa: CASSLATSGGEQYF

v_call: TRBV9
clone_size: once
d_call: NA
j_call: TRBJ1-6
cdr3_nt: TGTGCCAGCAGCACGCGGACAGAGAGATATAATTCACCCCTCCACTTT
cdr3_aa: CASSTRTERYNSPLHF

v_call: TRBV27
clone_size: NA
d_call: NA
j_call: TRBJ1-5
cdr3_nt: TGTGCCAGCAGTTTATCAGGGGCCAATCAGCCCCAGCATTTT
cdr3_aa: CASSLSGANQPQHF

v_call: TRBV6-6
clone_size: NA
d_call: NA
j_call: TRBJ1-3
cdr3_nt: TGTGCCAGCAGCCTACCGGGGCAACAGGGTGGAAACACCATATATTTT
cdr3_aa: CASSLPGQQGGNTIYF

v_call: TRBV12-5
clone_size: NA
d_call: NA
j_call: TRBJ1-2
cdr3_nt: TGTGCTAGTGGTTTGGGCGGCCCTAACTATGGCTACACCTTC
cdr3_aa: CASGLGGPNYGYTF

v_call: TRBV5-1
clone_size: NA
d_call: TRBD2
j_call: TRBJ2-3
cdr3_nt: TGCGCCAGCAGCGCCAGAGTTGGGGCTAGCGGCCCTCCGGGAGGCACAGATACGCAGTATTTT
cdr3_aa: CASSARVGASGPPGGTDTQYF

v_call: TRBV5-6
clone_size: NA
d_call: TRBD1
j_call: TRBJ1-2
cdr3_nt: TGTGCCAGCAGAAATGACAGGGCGTCTGGCTACACCTTC
cdr3_aa: CASRNDRASGYTF

v_call: TRBV11-2
clone_size: NA
d_call: NA
j_call: TRBJ1-2
cdr3_nt: TGTGCCAGCAGCTTTTCCAGGGCTGAGGGCTACACCTTC
cdr3_aa: CASSFSRAEGYTF

v_call: TRBV6-6
clone_size: many
d_call: NA
j_call: TRBJ1-2
cdr3_nt: TGTGCCAGCAGTTACAGCGGGGAGCTCTATGGCTACACCTTC
cdr3_aa: CASSYSGELYGYTF

v_call: TRBV6-2/TRBV6-3
clone_size: few
d_call: TRBD2
j_call: TRBJ2-2
cdr3_nt: TGTGCCAGCAGTTACTCTGCGGGGGGAGGTACCGGGGAGCTGTTTTTT
cdr3_aa: CASSYSAGGGTGELFF

v_call: TRBV30
clone_size: NA
d_call: NA
j_call: TRBJ1-1
cdr3_nt: TGTGCCTGGAGTGTGCTGGTAGAGAACACTGAAGCTTTCTTT
cdr3_aa: CAWSVLVENTEAFF

v_call: TRBV11-2
clone_size: NA
d_call: NA
j_call: TRBJ2-5
cdr3_nt: TGTGCCAGCAGCTTAACTCCAGGGGAGGGGCAGTGGGAGACCCAGTACTTC
cdr3_aa: CASSLTPGEGQWETQYF

v_call: TRBV29-1
clone_size: NA
d_call: NA
j_call: TRBJ2-7
cdr3_nt: TGCAGCGTTGAGGAACAGGGCGAGCAGTACTTC
cdr3_aa: CSVEEQGEQYF

v_call: TRBV28
clone_size: once
d_call: TRBD2
j_call: TRBJ2-1
cdr3_nt: TGTGCCAGCAGTTTCGGCGAGTGGAGGTGGGGACGCCGGGAGGAATACAATGAGCAGTTCTTC
cdr3_aa: CASSFGEWRWGRREEYNEQFF

v_call: TRBV24-1
clone_size: NA
d_call: TRBD2
j_call: TRBJ2-1
cdr3_nt: TGTGCCACCAGTACCACTAGCGGGGAGGGATACAATGAGCAGTTCTTC
cdr3_aa: CATSTTSGEGYNEQFF

v_call: TRBV24-1
clone_size: NA
d_call: TRBD2
j_call: TRBJ2-7
cdr3_nt: TGTGCCACCAGTGATTCCGGGACTACATACGAGCAGTACTTC
cdr3_aa: CATSDSGTTYEQYF

v_call: TRBV2
clone_size: NA
d_call: TRBD1
j_call: TRBJ1-1
cdr3_nt: TGTGCCAGCAGCCTCCTCGCAGGGGGGAACACTGAAGCTTTCTTT
cdr3_aa: CASSLLAGGNTEAFF

v_call: TRBV6-2/TRBV6-3
clone_size: NA
d_call: NA
j_call: TRBJ2-7
cdr3_nt: TGTGCCAGCAGTCCCCTAGTCAGGGGCCCACGGCTGCACGAGCAGTACTTC
cdr3_aa: CASSPLVRGPRLHEQYF

v_call: TRBV7-9
clone_size: NA
d_call: TRBD2
j_call: TRBJ2-4
cdr3_nt: TGTGCCAGCAGCTCCCTCCTGGGAGCGGGGGGGCTTGCCAAAAACATTCAGTACTTC
cdr3_aa: CASSSLLGAGGLAKNIQYF

v_call: TRBV29-1
clone_size: NA
d_call: NA
j_call: TRBJ2-5
cdr3_nt: TGCAGCGTTGATTTGTGGCAGGGTACCCCCACAGAGACCCAGTACTTC
cdr3_aa: CSVDLWQGTPTETQYF

v_call: TRBV7-9
clone_size: NA
d_call: TRBD2
j_call: TRBJ2-1
cdr3_nt: TGTGCCAGCGCGGGAGGGGGCCCGACTAGCTCCAATGAGCAGTTCTTC
cdr3_aa: CASAGGGPTSSNEQFF

v_call: TRBV2
clone_size: NA
d_call: NA
j_call: TRBJ2-3
cdr3_nt: TGTGCCAGCAGCCTTTCGGATACGCAGTATTTT
cdr3_aa: CASSLSDTQYF

v_call: TRBV9
clone_size: NA
d_call: TRBD1
j_call: TRBJ1-2
cdr3_nt: TGTGCCAGCAGCGGAACAGGGGACTCTAACTATGGCTACACCTTC
cdr3_aa: CASSGTGDSNYGYTF

v_call: TRBV6-1
clone_size: NA
d_call: NA
j_call: TRBJ2-2
cdr3_nt: TGTGCCAGCAGTGAATGGCGGTACGGCGGGGAGCTGTTTTTT
cdr3_aa: CASSEWRYGGELFF

v_call: TRBV19
clone_size: NA
d_call: TRBD1
j_call: TRBJ1-4
cdr3_nt: TGTGCCAGTAGTATCGGACAGGGGGATGAAAAACTGTTTTTT
cdr3_aa: CASSIGQGDEKLFF

v_call: TRBV5-6
clone_size: NA
d_call: TRBD1
j_call: TRBJ2-7
cdr3_nt: TGTGCCAGCAGCAAACACAGGGGAGCCCCGGTGGGCGAGCAGTACTTC
cdr3_aa: CASSKHRGAPVGEQYF

v_call: TRBV7-9
clone_size: few
d_call: TRBD1
j_call: TRBJ1-2
cdr3_nt: TGTGCCAGCAGCTCCTCGGACAGGGGATATGGCTACACCTTC
cdr3_aa: CASSSSDRGYGYTF

v_call: TRBV19
clone_size: NA
d_call: NA
j_call: TRBJ1-4
cdr3_nt: TGTGCCAGTAGTGAGACATCAACAACTAATGAAAAACTGTTTTTT
cdr3_aa: CASSETSTTNEKLFF

v_call: TRBV27
clone_size: NA
d_call: NA
j_call: TRBJ2-5
cdr3_nt: TGTGCCAGCAGTTTAATTAGGGGTTCGGAGACCCAGTACTTC
cdr3_aa: CASSLIRGSETQYF

v_call: TRBV28
clone_size: NA
d_call: NA
j_call: TRBJ1-4
cdr3_nt: TGTGCCAGCGGTATGAGCGCTAATGAAAAACTGTTTTTT
cdr3_aa: CASGMSANEKLFF